The 25 T cell receptor beta chains below all came from one sample that was sequenced in a study of control samples from healthy donors and cancer patients. The protocol was immunoSEQ multiplex PCR, while the TCRdb copy is restricted to in-frame clones and leaves out a portion. The sample has around 190,000 clones. Sequenced: blood. These receptors all stem from a young woman in good health.

The rearrangement joins TRBV5-1 to TRBJ2-2; tentative D call: TRBD2 (7 bases). CDR1 SGHRS and CDR2 YFSETQ come from the germline V gene. The CDR3 runs 16 residues. The V gene lost 0 bases and the J gene lost 1 base, with 10 bases spanning the gap. The CDR3 loop is CASSLAGGQNTGELFF. CDR3 nucleotide sequence: TGCGCCAGCAGCTTGGCGGGGGGCCAGAACACCGGGGAGCTGTTTTTT.

The CDR3 DNA reads as TGTGCCAGCAGCTCCCCTACAGGGCTGGGGAACACTGAAGCTTTCTTT. Translation gives CASSSPTGLGNTEAFF. This chain joins TRBV28 and TRBJ1-1; a possible D gene is TRBD1 (6 bases). The CDR3 is made up of 16 amino acids. V was cut by 6 bases and J by 1 base, with 18 bases left in between. Germline V CDR1 and CDR2: MDHEN, SYDVKM.

CDR3 in amino acids: CASSWTADQPQHF. DNA of the CDR3: TGTGCCAGCAGCTGGACGGCGGATCAGCCCCAGCATTTT. The V gene is TRBV7-2, the J gene TRBJ1-5; D ambiguous. The CDR3 contains 13 residues. CDR1 SGHTA and CDR2 FQGNSA come from the germline V gene. The V end was cut by 4 bases, the J end by 5 bases, with 9 bases between.

This sequence joins TRBV6-5 and TRBJ1-1; tentatively, D is TRBD1 (5 bases). The CDR3 sequence is 15 residues long. The V end was cut by 0 bases, the J end by 0 bases, with 8 bases between. Germline CDR1 MNHEY, CDR2 SVGAGI. The CDR3 here is CASSYSAGLNTEAFF. The CDR3 DNA reads TGTGCCAGCAGTTACTCGGCAGGGTTGAACACTGAAGCTTTCTTT.

The gene calls are TRBV9 and TRBJ1-5; no definite D call. CDR3 length equals 14 residues. In germline, CDR1 is SGDLS, CDR2 YYNGEE. Trimming took off 3 bases at V and 3 bases at J, with 10 bases between the two ends. The CDR3 region is CASSGPTLNQPQHF. The CDR3 region has the DNA TGTGCCAGCAGCGGCCCGACCCTCAATCAGCCCCAGCATTTT.

The CDR3: CASSLELVGAHSPLHF. The CDR3 DNA reads as TGTGCCAGCAGCTTAGAGTTGGTAGGGGCTCATTCACCCCTCCACTTT. This chain uses TRBV7-9 with TRBJ1-6, with D perhaps TRBD1 (5 bases). The CDR3 contains 16 residues. CDR1 SEHNR and CDR2 FQNEAQ come from the germline V gene (reference sequence). V dropped 1 base and J dropped 8 bases, with 15 bases sitting between them. Full variable domain (remainder filled in from reference TRBV7-9 and TRBJ1-6): DTGVSQNPRHKITKRGQNVTFRCDPISEHNRLYWYRQTLGQGPEFLTYFQNEAQLEKSRLLSDRFSAERPKGSFSTLEIQRTEQGDSAMYLCASSLELVGAHSPLHFGNGTRLTVT.

CDR3 region: CASSVDPGDAYEQYF. CDR3 sequence (DNA): TGTGCCAGCAGCGTAGACCCGGGGGACGCCTACGAGCAGTACTTC. V gene TRBV9 combines with J gene TRBJ2-7; D perhaps matches TRBD2 (6 bases). V lost 0 bases, J lost 2 bases, and 12 bases lay in between. This CDR3 has 15 residues. Germline CDR1 and CDR2: SGDLS and YYNGEE.

The V gene is TRBV4-1, the J gene TRBJ2-3, with 10 bases lining up with TRBD2. Trimming took 0 bases from V and 2 from J; bases not matched to a gene: 8. CDR1 and CDR2 from the germline V gene are MGHRA and YSYEKL. CDR3 length equals 18 residues. CDR3 amino acids: CASSQDLASGGNTDTQYF. In DNA form, the CDR3 reads TGCGCCAGCAGCCAAGATCTGGCTAGCGGGGGCAACACAGATACGCAGTATTTT.

The rearrangement links TRBV5-1 to TRBJ1-2, with D unresolved. V was pared by 0 bases and J by 7 bases, with 16 bases between. Germline V lookup: CDR1 SGHRS, CDR2 YFSETQ. This CDR3 has 15 amino acids. The CDR3 region is CASSLDPESALGYTF. CDR3 sequence (DNA): TGCGCCAGCAGCTTGGATCCGGAATCCGCCCTTGGCTACACCTTC.

The chain employs TRBV5-4 and TRBJ1-1; D ambiguous. The germline V gene encodes CDR1 SGHNT and CDR2 YYREEE (reference sequence). There are 11 residues in the CDR3. The V and J ends lost 4 bases and 2 bases respectively, with 3 bases between them. CDR3 DNA sequence: TGTGCCAGCAGCGATAACACTGAAGCTTTCTTT. Translated, it gives CASSDNTEAFF.

This chain connects TRBV11-1 to TRBJ1-1, with D possibly being TRBD1 (5 bases). CDR3 length: 14 residues. The germline CDR1 and CDR2 sequences are SGHAT and FQDESV (reference sequence). V was trimmed by 4 bases and J by 1 base, leaving 10 bases between them. In DNA, the CDR3 is TGTGCCAGCAGCTGGGGCCGGGCGAACACTGAAGCTTTCTTT. Translation: CASSWGRANTEAFF.

CDR3 region: CASSRQVGSSYEQYF. CDR3 bases: TGTGCCAGTAGTAGACAGGTGGGAAGCTCCTACGAGCAGTACTTC. V and J are TRBV19 and TRBJ2-7, with D possibly being TRBD1 (6 bases). This CDR3 is 15 amino acids long. Per the germline V gene, CDR1 is LNHDA and CDR2 is SQIVND (reference sequence). Trimming stripped 4 bases from V and 0 bases from J, with 13 bases between.

J is TRBJ1-4 and V is TRBV4-1; tentatively, D is TRBD1 (5 bases). The CDR3 runs to 17 residues. V dropped 1 base and J dropped 8 bases, with 20 bases sitting between them. Germline assignment: CDR1 MGHRA and CDR2 YSYEKL. CDR3 sequence: CASSQGPQGPRREKLFF. CDR3 DNA: TGCGCCAGCAGCCAAGGACCCCAGGGCCCCCGGAGGGAAAAACTGTTTTTT.

V gene TRBV27 combines with J gene TRBJ2-2, with 8 bases matching TRBD2. Germline V gives CDR1 MNHEY, CDR2 SMNVEV (reference sequence). V was clipped by 7 bases and J by 7 bases; unmatched bases: 11. This CDR3 spans 15 amino acids. As DNA, the CDR3 is TGTGCCAGCAAGTCCCCTGGCGGGGGGATCGGGGAGCTGTTTTTT. Translating it yields CASKSPGGGIGELFF.

V and J are TRBV29-1 and TRBJ1-2, with 10 bases fitting TRBD1. The ends lost 1 base at V and 8 bases at J; junction bases unmatched: 4. CDR3 size: 13 residues. The germline gives CDR1 SQVTM, CDR2 ANQGSEA. The CDR3 sequence: CSVEGQGAVGYTF. CDR3 in DNA: TGCAGCGTTGAAGGACAGGGGGCTGTAGGCTACACCTTC.

CDR3 nucleotides: TGCGCCAGCAGGCAGGGACTAGCGGGGAGACTGGTCAACAATGAGCAGTTCTTC. Translating it yields CASRQGLAGRLVNNEQFF. V is TRBV5-1 and J is TRBJ2-1; TRBD2 aligns across 13 bases. This CDR3 comprises 18 residues. CDR1 is SGHRS and CDR2 is YFSETQ in the germline V gene. J gave up 5 bases and V 5 bases, and 13 bases lay outside the gene matches.

The V gene is TRBV29-1, the J gene TRBJ2-7; 12 nucleotides agree with TRBD1. V lost 3 bases to trimming and J lost 2 bases; unmatched junction nucleotides: 11. The CDR3 contains 17 residues. From germline, CDR1 is SQVTM and CDR2 ANQGSEA. The CDR3 spells CSVDSGTGGYVAYEQYF. The CDR3 nucleotides read TGCAGCGTTGACTCCGGGACAGGGGGCTATGTGGCCTACGAGCAGTACTTC.

The chain uses TRBV18 and TRBJ2-7; D not certain. Trimming removed 3 bases at V and 2 bases at J, with 8 bases between. CDR1 KGHSH and CDR2 LQKENI come from the germline V gene. This CDR3 comprises 13 residues. CDR3 sequence (DNA): TGTGCCAGCTCACCGTTGGAAACCTACGAGCAGTACTTC. Residues: CASSPLETYEQYF.

DNA for the CDR3: TGTGCCAGCAGTTTTAGTCGGGGTAGCTACGAGCAGTACTTC. This codes for CASSFSRGSYEQYF. The chain joins TRBV27 to TRBJ2-7, with D tentatively TRBD2 (5 bases). This CDR3 contains 14 residues. V lost 3 bases and J lost 3, with 12 bases in between. Germline CDR1 is MNHEY and CDR2 is SMNVEV (reference sequence).

This chain connects TRBV27 to TRBJ1-5; a possible D gene is TRBD1 (6 bases). The CDR3 loop spans 15 amino acids. CDR1 and CDR2 from the germline V gene are MNHEY and SMNVEV (reference sequence). Trimming shortened V by 6 bases and J by 4 bases, and 16 bases separated the two germline ends. The CDR3 nucleotides read TGTGCCAGCAGCCTTTCCGGGACAACAAATCAGCCCCAGCATTTT. Amino acids: CASSLSGTTNQPQHF.

This chain uses TRBV5-8 with TRBJ2-1; D is tentatively TRBD1 or TRBD2 (5 bases each). This CDR3 has 13 residues. V was cut by 6 bases and J by 4 bases, with 11 bases left in between. CDR1 is SGHTS and CDR2 is YDEGEE in the germline V gene. The CDR3 spells CASTRDAYNEQFF. The CDR3 nucleotides are TGTGCCAGCACCAGGGACGCGTACAATGAGCAGTTCTTC. Variable domain in full (rest from reference TRBV5-8 and TRBJ2-1): EAGVTQSPTHLIKTRGQQATLRCSPISGHTSVYWYQQALGLGLQFLLWYDEGEERNRGNFPPRFSGRQFPNYSSELNVNALELEDSALYLCASTRDAYNEQFFGPGTRLTVL.

The chain couples TRBV7-3 to TRBJ1-2, with unresolved D. V shed 2 bases and J shed 7 bases, with 14 bases lying between them. CDR1 is SGHTA, CDR2 FQGTGA, per germline. The CDR3 is 14 amino acids. The CDR3 nucleotides are TGTGCCAGCAGCTTAGGGCTCCGGGGTGGTGGCTACACCTTC. The encoded protein is CASSLGLRGGGYTF.

This chain links TRBV7-9 with TRBJ2-7; possibly TRBD2 for D (5 bases). From germline, CDR1 is SEHNR and CDR2 FQNEAQ (reference sequence). The CDR3 totals 15 residues. V was pared by 2 bases and J by 1 base, with 12 bases between. The CDR3 loop reads CASSLRESGSYEQYF. In DNA form, the CDR3 reads TGTGCCAGCAGCTTACGGGAAAGCGGATCCTACGAGCAGTACTTC.

The V call is TRBV12-3 or TRBV12-4, the J call TRBJ1-2, with unresolved D. V lost 6 bases and J 4 bases, leaving 12 bases between the germline ends. The length of the CDR3 is 13 residues. The CDR3 nucleotides read TGTGCCAGCAGCCCCGACATTATCTATGGCTACACCTTC. It translates to CASSPDIIYGYTF.

V gene TRBV7-6 combines with J gene TRBJ2-2; D ambiguous. Per germline, CDR1 SGHVS and CDR2 FNYEAQ. This CDR3 is built from 12 residues. The V gene lost 3 bases and the J gene lost 3 bases, with 2 bases spanning the gap. The chain's CDR3 is CASSFHTGELFF. CDR3 bases: TGTGCCAGCAGCTTCCACACCGGGGAGCTGTTTTTT. The variable domain in full, with the rest retrieved from reference TRBV7-6 and TRBJ2-2, is GAGVSQSPRYKVTKRGQDVALRCDPISGHVSLYWYRQALGQGPEFLTYFNYEAQQDKSGLPNDRFSAERPEGSISTLTIQRTEQRDSAMYRCASSFHTGELFFGEGSRLTVL.